The 13 T cell receptor beta chains in this list originate from one sample, sequenced in a study of shared clonotypes between healthy human individuals. The assay was immunoSEQ multiplex PCR, and TCRdb's table has in-frame clones only and misses some. Found here are about 1.1 million clones, approximately 80% of them singletons; the top ten hold roughly 0.9%. What was sequenced was memory CD4+ T cells from PBMCs. Subset specified: CD45RA-negative fraction. The receptor set was obtained from a young man in good health. Some clones in this sample may be carry-over from other donors' samples.

This clone was counted once. V usage is TRBV19 and J usage is TRBJ1-4; 9 bases fit TRBD1. There are 16 residues in the CDR3. CDR1 and CDR2 from the germline V gene are LNHDA and SQIVND (reference sequence). J was trimmed by 8 bases and V by 7 bases; bases with no gene match: 14. The CDR3 nucleotides read TGTGCCAGTAATCCGGTAACGACAGGGGGTCGGGAAAAACTGTTTTTT. Its protein product is CASNPVTTGGREKLFF.

The V gene is TRBV14, the J gene TRBJ2-3; 11 bases fit TRBD2. Germline assignment: CDR1 SGHDN and CDR2 FVKESK. V lost 0 bases and J lost 3; bases outside the gene matches: 5. The CDR3 consists of 17 residues. The DNA of the CDR3 is TGTGCCAGCAGCCAAGATAGACTAGCGGGATCGACAGATACGCAGTATTTT. It encodes CASSQDRLAGSTDTQYF.

This clone was observed a few times. The same CDR3 is also encoded by other DNA sequences in this sample. The chain carries TRBV10-3 and TRBJ1-1; 10 bases are a match to TRBD1. Germline values: CDR1 ENHRY, CDR2 SYGVKD. V was pared by 3 bases and J by 8 bases, with 6 bases of the junction left unmatched. The CDR3 is made up of 14 amino acids. The CDR3 is CAISDRDRGREAFF. CDR3 sequence (DNA): TGTGCCATCAGTGATAGGGACAGGGGTAGAGAAGCTTTCTTT.

This clone occurred once. Other DNA variants within this sample encode the same CDR3. The rearrangement links TRBV9 to TRBJ2-1, with 8 bases identical to TRBD2. After removal of 0 bases from V and 2 bases from J, the junction contained 1 base not matched to a gene. CDR1 is SGDLS and CDR2 is YYNGEE in the germline V gene. There are 15 residues in the CDR3. CDR3 sequence reads: CASSVGLATYNEQFF. DNA for the CDR3: TGTGCCAGCAGCGTAGGACTAGCGACCTACAATGAGCAGTTCTTC.

The CDR3, as DNA: TGTGCCAGCAGCCACCCCCGCACAGGGTCCTATGGCTACACCTTC. It codes for CASSHPRTGSYGYTF. The chain couples TRBV6-6 to TRBJ1-2, with D possibly TRBD1 on 6 matching bases. The germline CDR1 and CDR2 sequences are MNHNY and SVGAGI (reference sequence). This CDR3 has 15 residues. Trimming took 6 bases from V and 4 from J, leaving 18 bases between them.

This clone has at least ten counts. This sequence joins TRBV7-2 and TRBJ2-3; D is uncertain. The V and J ends lost 5 bases and 4 bases respectively, with 7 bases between them. This CDR3 is built from 12 residues. CDR1 and CDR2 (germline): SGHTA, FQGNSA. For the CDR3, the DNA is TGTGCCAGCAGCCCGTGGCCAGATACGCAGTATTTT. Its protein product is CASSPWPDTQYF.

The sample holds a few counts of this clone. V gene TRBV30 combines with J gene TRBJ1-2, with TRBD1 as a possible D gene (5 bases). Per the germline V gene, CDR1 is GTSNPN and CDR2 is SVGIG (reference sequence). This CDR3 is 16 amino acids long. V was shortened by 0 bases and J by 0 bases, with 14 bases between the two germline ends. For the CDR3, the DNA is TGTGCCTGGAGTGTATGGGGGGACTCCTCTAACTATGGCTACACCTTC. Residues: CAWSVWGDSSNYGYTF.

The V call is TRBV27, the J call TRBJ2-7, with D maybe TRBD2 (5 bases). The CDR3 runs 15 residues. The V and J ends lost 6 bases and 2 bases respectively, with 17 bases between them. Per the germline V gene, CDR1 is MNHEY and CDR2 is SMNVEV (reference sequence). The CDR3: CASRPWVPGTYEQYF. CDR3 in DNA: TGTGCCAGCAGACCCTGGGTCCCCGGGACCTACGAGCAGTACTTC.

The chain is built from TRBV7-9 and TRBJ1-4; D not certain. Per germline, CDR1 SEHNR and CDR2 FQNEAQ (reference sequence). Trimming removed 3 bases at V and 8 bases at J, with 13 bases between. The CDR3 is 14 amino acids. The CDR3 DNA is TGTGCCAGCAGCTTTTTTGGACCCGGCGAAAAACTGTTTTTT. Its protein product is CASSFFGPGEKLFF.

This clone has only a few counts. The V and J genes are TRBV28 and TRBJ1-2, with 7 bases matching TRBD1. The CDR3 extends over 13 amino acids. Trimming removed 3 bases from V and 4 bases from J; junction bases left unmatched: 2. Germline assignment: CDR1 MDHEN and CDR2 SYDVKM. In nucleotides, the CDR3 is TGTGCCAGCAGTTTGAAGGGGGCCTATGGCTACACCTTC. This sequence encodes CASSLKGAYGYTF.

The chain uses TRBV27 and TRBJ2-5; TRBD1 agrees at 8 bases. The J call is in doubt because the DNA end fits TRBJ2-7 better. The germline V gene has CDR1 MNHEY and CDR2 SMNVEV (reference sequence). The CDR3 runs to 16 residues. The CDR3 nucleotides read TGTGCCAGCAGTTTATCGATCCAGGGGGCTGAGTACGAGCAGTACTTC. Translating gives CASSLSIQGAEYEQYF.

This clone was observed at least ten times. The rearrangement uses TRBV7-2 and TRBJ2-2; D not resolved. The V and J ends lost 3 bases and 7 bases respectively, with 18 bases between them. Germline CDR1 and CDR2: SGHTA and FQGNSA. The CDR3 totals 16 residues. This CDR3 reads CASSFLGGFVGGELFF. CDR3 DNA sequence: TGTGCCAGCAGCTTCTTAGGCGGATTCGTAGGCGGGGAGCTGTTTTTT.

V usage is TRBV7-9 and J usage is TRBJ1-1; TRBD1 is a possible D gene (5 bases). The CDR3 sequence is 15 residues long. The V gene lost 4 bases and the J gene lost 0 bases, with 12 bases spanning the gap. CDR1 SEHNR and CDR2 FQNEAQ come from the germline V gene (reference sequence). The CDR3 DNA follows: TGTGCCAGCAGCTGGGGGGGGTCCTTGAACACTGAAGCTTTCTTT. It specifies CASSWGGSLNTEAFF. Full variable domain (remainder filled in from reference TRBV7-9 and TRBJ1-1): DTGVSQNPRHKITKRGQNVTFRCDPISEHNRLYWYRQTLGQGPEFLTYFQNEAQLEKSRLLSDRFSAERPKGSFSTLEIQRTEQGDSAMYLCASSWGGSLNTEAFFGQGTRLTVV.